This T cell receptor (beta chain) was recorded in a study of OX40 agonist ivuxolimab in advanced cancers. Overall study results and limits: CD4+ T cells averaged fewer expanded clones than CD8+ T cells. Expansion of clones was among the lowest in partial responders at 0.1-3.0 mg/kg.

As for this clone: Its antigen is undetermined.

Here immunoSEQ multiplex PCR was the method, and the copy in TCRdb shows in-frame clones only, minus some. The data show 80,000 or so clones, more than 90% seen once. The V and J ends lost 0 bases and 4 bases respectively, with 12 bases between them. CDR3 length: 15 amino acids. The germline CDR1 and CDR2 sequences are KGHSH and LQKENI. Sequenced material: CD4+ or CD8+ T cells sorted from blood, taken in a trial of the OX40 agonist ivuxolimab. This clonotype was sampled from an adult with an advanced solid tumor such as melanoma, head and neck, liver or kidney cancer. The V gene is TRBV18, the J gene TRBJ1-1; D possibly corresponds to TRBD1 (5 bases). This CDR3 reads CASSPPPGPGTEAFF. The CDR3 nucleotides read TGTGCCAGCTCACCACCGCCGGGGCCGGGCACTGAAGCTTTCTTT.